The 15 T cell receptor beta chains presented below share a single source sample, sequenced in a study of identical twins. TCRdb re-derived calls from the 5' RACE reads in MiXCR, one entry per CDR3 protein. The sample includes hundreds of thousands of distinct CDR3 sequences, roughly 24% of them seen just once. These records were also assigned to another study, of T cells expressing NK-cell markers.

Source material: CD4+ T cells sorted from blood. These receptors were taken from a woman aged 18 to 35 in good health.

This clonotype was seen a handful of times. This chain uses TRBV20-1 with TRBJ2-5; D perhaps matches TRBD2 (6 bases). The germline CDR1 and CDR2 sequences are DFQATT and SNEGSKA (reference sequence). The CDR3 extends over 14 amino acids. V was shortened by 6 bases and J by 3 bases, with 17 bases between the two germline ends. The DNA of the CDR3 is TGCAGTGCCGTTGTGGGGGGTTTCAAAGAGACCCAGTACTTC. Translating gives CSAVVGGFKETQYF.

The chain employs TRBV6-5 and TRBJ2-2, with a weak D call TRBD1 (5 bases). Trimming took 2 bases from V and 0 from J, leaving 16 bases between them. Germline lookup yields CDR1 MNHEY and CDR2 SVGAGI. This CDR3 comprises 18 residues. DNA of the CDR3: TGTGCCAGCAGTTACAGGGCCAGGGCCATTTCGAACACCGGGGAGCTGTTTTTT. Protein: CASSYRARAISNTGELFF.

This clonotype was found a few times. The chain joins TRBV20-1 to TRBJ2-1; D is tentatively TRBD1 or TRBD2 (5 bases each). Germline V gives CDR1 DFQATT, CDR2 SNEGSKA (reference sequence). The CDR3 runs to 16 residues. Deletions cut 4 bases from V and 1 base from J, with 17 bases between. The CDR3 loop reads CSAMGRGGLSYNEQFF. CDR3 DNA: TGCAGTGCTATGGGGCGAGGCGGACTTTCCTACAATGAGCAGTTCTTC.

In its sample, this clonotype was seen a few times. This sequence joins TRBV28 and TRBJ1-2, with 7 bases that match TRBD1. Germline CDR1 is MDHEN and CDR2 is SYDVKM. The V and J ends lost 3 bases and 0 bases, in that order; junction bases with no gene match: 10. This CDR3 is built from 17 residues. The CDR3 nucleotides are TGTGCCAGCAGTTTTCCACAGGGGCCGACAGCTAACTATGGCTACACCTTC. It codes for CASSFPQGPTANYGYTF.

J is TRBJ2-3 and V is TRBV9; D might be TRBD1 or TRBD2, each matching 5 bases. V lost 3 bases and J 4 bases, leaving 15 bases between the germline ends. This CDR3 is 15 amino acids long. Germline V CDR1 and CDR2: SGDLS, YYNGEE. DNA of the CDR3: TGTGCCAGCAGCGCTGGACTTCTGGGGGCAGATACGCAGTATTTT. This sequence encodes CASSAGLLGADTQYF.

The table lists this clonotype with a few counts. This sequence joins TRBV29-1 and TRBJ1-4; 9 positions match TRBD1. There are 15 residues in the CDR3. The junction had 4 bases not matched to a gene; V was cut back by 5 bases and J by 0 bases. Germline assignment: CDR1 SQVTM and CDR2 ANQGSEA. The CDR3, as DNA: TGCAGCGTTCCGGGACAGGGCACAACTAATGAAAAACTGTTTTTT. It translates to CSVPGQGTTNEKLFF.

CDR3 residues: CASRSSLVSGANVLTF. DNA of the CDR3: TGTGCCAGCAGGTCAAGTCTGGTTTCTGGGGCCAACGTCCTGACTTTC. This chain links TRBV6-1 with TRBJ2-6; D not certain. The CDR3 covers 16 residues. The germline CDR1 and CDR2 sequences are MNHNS and SASEGT. The ends were cut back, 6 bases at V and 1 base at J, with 13 bases in the middle.

The gene calls are TRBV18 and TRBJ2-1, with 12 positions matching TRBD2. V lost 4 bases, J lost 7 bases, and 2 bases stayed unmatched. The germline V gene has CDR1 KGHSH and CDR2 LQKENI. The CDR3 sequence is 14 residues long. This CDR3 is CASSQGLAGNEQFF. CDR3 nucleotide sequence: TGTGCCAGCTCACAAGGACTAGCGGGAAATGAGCAGTTCTTC.

The sample holds a few counts of this clonotype. This chain links TRBV6-1 with TRBJ1-1, with TRBD1 as a possible D gene (6 bases). The CDR3 consists of 14 residues. The V gene lost 6 bases and the J gene lost 2 bases, with 13 bases spanning the gap. Germline assignment: CDR1 MNHNS and CDR2 SASEGT. The CDR3 nucleotides are TGTGCCAGCAGGGGGGCTGGGAGAAACACTGAAGCTTTCTTT. Residues: CASRGAGRNTEAFF.

V usage is TRBV12-3 or TRBV12-4 and J usage is TRBJ1-1; D call uncertain. The CDR3 covers 13 residues. V lost 5 bases, J lost 0 bases, and 7 bases lay in between. CDR3 bases: TGTGCCAGCAGTACACGTATGAACACTGAAGCTTTCTTT. This codes for CASSTRMNTEAFF.

The chain has TRBV10-3 and TRBJ2-1; 8 bases line up with TRBD2. This CDR3 spans 15 amino acids. Germline V lookup: CDR1 ENHRY, CDR2 SYGVKD. The V gene end was trimmed by 3 bases and the J gene end by 4 bases; junction bases not matched to a gene: 5. The CDR3 sequence: CAISDTGRAYNEQFF. CDR3 DNA sequence: TGTGCCATCAGTGACACCGGGAGGGCTTACAATGAGCAGTTCTTC.

This clonotype was counted only a few times. The chain uses TRBV20-1 and TRBJ1-3; D perhaps matches TRBD1 (5 bases). CDR1 DFQATT and CDR2 SNEGSKA come from the germline V gene (reference sequence). V was shortened by 6 bases and J by 1 base, with 19 bases between the two germline ends. This CDR3 spans 16 amino acids. CDR3: CSAIVGGMMSGNTIYF. The CDR3 DNA follows: TGCAGTGCCATAGTTGGGGGGATGATGTCTGGAAACACCATATATTTT.

The chain joins TRBV3-1 to TRBJ2-7; 7 bases map to TRBD1. Per germline, CDR1 LGHDT and CDR2 YNNKEL (reference sequence). V shed 5 bases and J 3 bases; nucleotides not matched to a gene: 10. The CDR3 sequence is 15 residues long. The CDR3 DNA sequence: TGTGCCAGCAGCTTATTCCGGGACAGAGGCTACGAGCAGTACTTC. It codes for CASSLFRDRGYEQYF.

V usage is TRBV10-3 and J usage is TRBJ2-7; D is possibly TRBD1 or TRBD2 (5 bases each). Looked up from germline, CDR1 is ENHRY and CDR2 is SYGVKD. The CDR3 has 14 residues. Trimming took 4 bases from V and 2 from J, leaving 12 bases between them. The CDR3 loop reads CAISGGSGTYEQYF. CDR3 nucleotides: TGTGCCATCAGTGGGGGGTCAGGGACCTACGAGCAGTACTTC.

This clonotype was recorded a few times. The V call is TRBV20-1, the J call TRBJ2-3; D gene ambiguous. V shed 5 bases and J shed 2 bases, with 8 bases lying between them. The CDR3 is 12 amino acids. Germline V CDR1 and CDR2: DFQATT, SNEGSKA (reference sequence). The CDR3 bases are TGCAGTGCTCCTTGGTACACAGATACGCAGTATTTT. Amino acids: CSAPWYTDTQYF.